This T cell receptor (beta chain) is drawn from a study of cytomegalovirus exposure and HLA in healthy donors. Data came from immunoSEQ multiplex PCR; TCRdb stores just in-frame clones and leaves some out. The table shows 100,000 to 150,000 clones, with about nine tenths occurring only once. Notes on the study in general: Diagnosis of cytomegalovirus status made by the classifier reportedly showed high specificity and sensitivity. Researchers catalogued approximately 170 TCR beta chains as cytomegalovirus-associated.

As concerns this clone: Its matching antigen is unknown.

This sequence was found in a man between 25 and 39 years old in good health and CMV-seronegative. Sequenced input: PBMCs.

This chain's CDR3 is CASSHVSATNEKLFF. CDR3 DNA sequence: TGCGCCAGCAGCCACGTTTCGGCAACTAATGAAAAACTGTTTTTT. V is TRBV4-1 and J is TRBJ1-4; D call uncertain. V shed 3 bases and J shed 0 bases, with 8 bases lying between them. The CDR3 consists of 15 residues. Germline CDR1 MGHRA, CDR2 YSYEKL.